The 24 T cell receptor beta chains below come from one sample, sequenced in a study of HIV-infected children after antiretroviral therapy interruption. Treatment defined: PENTA 11 planned treatment interruption arm or continuous ART arm. Unique molecular identifiers were included in an RNA-based 3' RACE TCR library. TCRdb fed the 3' RACE reads into MiXCR, producing one record per CDR3 protein. This table has about 89,000 distinct CDR3 sequences, roughly 6.4% appearing once. The sample in question was CD45RA+ CD4+ T cells from PBMCs, pooled from several time points, obtained from a donor given antiretroviral therapy, either interrupted or continuous. The sample's subset: naive CD4+ CD45RA+ CD45RO- T cells. All receptors come from a pool of human donors with HIV.

This clonotype was counted at least ten times. For the CDR3, the DNA is TGTGCCAGCAGTTACTCCTTTGTACCATCTCACGAGCAGTACTTC. Translating it yields CASSYSFVPSHEQYF. The chain recombines TRBV6-2 or TRBV6-3 with TRBJ2-7; the D is unclear. CDR1 is MNHEY, CDR2 SVGEGT, per germline. The V end was cut by 0 bases, the J end by 5 bases, with 14 bases between. There are 15 residues in the CDR3.

CDR3 sequence (DNA): TGTGCCAGTAGTATTATGGTCGGGCAAGAGACCCAGTACTTC. It translates to CASSIMVGQETQYF. The chain links TRBV19 to TRBJ2-5; D unclear. CDR1 and CDR2 from the germline V gene are LNHDA and SQIVND (reference sequence). V was pared by 3 bases and J by 2 bases, with 10 bases between. The CDR3 consists of 14 residues.

The sample holds many counts of this clonotype. The V gene is TRBV29-1, the J gene TRBJ2-5; 7 nucleotides align to TRBD1. J was trimmed by 3 bases and V by 7 bases; bases with no gene match: 5. CDR1 and CDR2 from the germline V gene are SQVTM and ANQGSEA. This CDR3 is 12 amino acids long. The CDR3 DNA is TGCAGCGGCACAGGGGTAAAAGAGACCCAGTACTTC. It encodes CSGTGVKETQYF.

About this clonotype itself: With a much larger clone just one base away, this may be a read error. This chain joins TRBV7-2 and TRBJ2-2; 11 bases match TRBD1. Germline CDR1 is SGHTA and CDR2 is FQGNSA. The CDR3 sequence is 14 residues long. The CDR3 sequence is CASSRDRGTGGLFF. CDR3 nucleotides: TGTGCCAGCAGCCGGGACAGGGGGACCGGGGGGCTGTTTTTT.

This clonotype was observed at least ten times. The chain links TRBV28 to TRBJ2-1, with 7 bases lining up with TRBD1. In germline, CDR1 is MDHEN, CDR2 SYDVKM. CDR3 size: 16 residues. With 5 bases clipped from V and 0 bases from J, the junction kept 7 bases outside the gene matches. CDR3 amino acids: CASSPRGSSSYNEQFF. The CDR3 nucleotides read TGTGCCAGCAGTCCCAGGGGGTCAAGCTCCTACAATGAGCAGTTCTTC. Supplemented by reference TRBV28 and TRBJ2-1, the full variable domain reads DVKVTQSSRYLVKRTGEKVFLECVQDMDHENMFWYRQDPGLGLRLIYFSYDVKMKEKGDIPEGYSVSREKKERFSLILESASTNQTSMYLCASSPRGSSSYNEQFFGPGTRLTVL.

A few counts support this clonotype. The CDR3 protein is CAITPGTGGTEAFF. The CDR3 nucleotides are TGTGCCATCACCCCTGGGACAGGGGGCACTGAAGCTTTCTTT. The J gene is TRBJ1-1, the V gene TRBV10-3, with 11 bases lining up with TRBD1. Germline assignment: CDR1 ENHRY and CDR2 SYGVKD. The CDR3 totals 14 residues. V dropped 7 bases and J dropped 4; count of bases not matched to a gene: 5.

The sample holds many counts of this clonotype. The chain combines TRBV7-2 with TRBJ2-2; either TRBD1 or TRBD2 may supply D (5 bases each). The CDR3 runs 16 residues. Trimming pared 2 bases from V and 6 bases from J, leaving 16 bases between. The germline CDR1 and CDR2 sequences are SGHTA and FQGNSA. CDR3 sequence reads: CASSLPAGWDAGELFF. The CDR3 DNA sequence: TGTGCCAGCAGCTTACCGGCAGGGTGGGACGCCGGGGAGCTGTTTTTT. Full variable domain (outside the CDR3, taken from reference TRBV7-2 and TRBJ2-2): GAGVSQSPSNKVTEKGKDVELRCDPISGHTALYWYRQSLGQGLEFLIYFQGNSAPDKSGLPSDRFSAERTGGSVSTLTIQRTQQEDSAVYLCASSLPAGWDAGELFFGEGSRLTVL.

This clonotype was counted many times. The J gene is TRBJ1-2, the V gene TRBV10-3; possible D gene TRBD1, 5 bases. Germline CDR1 reads ENHRY; CDR2 reads SYGVKD. The CDR3 has 11 amino acids. The ends were cut back, 4 bases at V and 11 bases at J, with 11 bases in the middle. DNA of the CDR3: TGTGCCATCAGTGGGGGGGAGATTTACACCTTC. It codes for CAISGGEIYTF.

The chain employs TRBV20-1 and TRBJ2-3; 8 positions agree with TRBD1. V dropped 3 bases and J dropped 3; count of bases not matched to a gene: 2. CDR1 and CDR2 (germline): DFQATT, SNEGSKA (reference sequence). The CDR3 extends over 13 amino acids. The CDR3 spells CSARDRVTDTQYF. For the CDR3, the DNA is TGCAGTGCTAGGGACAGGGTGACAGATACGCAGTATTTT.

The chain joins TRBV19 to TRBJ1-3; D possibly corresponds to TRBD1 (6 bases). The germline CDR1 and CDR2 sequences are LNHDA and SQIVND (reference sequence). V lost 6 bases and J 0 bases, leaving 15 bases between the germline ends. The CDR3 has 16 residues. CDR3 DNA sequence: TGTGCCAGTAGAGCCACGGGGGCAAACTCTGGAAACACCATATATTTT. It yields the protein CASRATGANSGNTIYF.

This rearrangement joins TRBV10-3 to TRBJ1-1; TRBD1 matches at 8 bases. CDR1 is ENHRY and CDR2 is SYGVKD in the germline V gene. The CDR3 spans 15 residues. The trim removed 2 bases at V and 1 base at J, leaving 3 bases unmatched. The CDR3 sequence: CAISEAGQGNTEAFF. In DNA, the CDR3 is TGTGCCATCAGTGAGGCAGGACAGGGGAACACTGAAGCTTTCTTT.

This clonotype is medium-sized by share. This chain links TRBV29-1 with TRBJ1-2; no clear D gene. There are 11 residues in the CDR3. Trimming took 4 bases from V and 4 from J, leaving 7 bases between them. Germline CDR1 reads SQVTM; CDR2 reads ANQGSEA. The CDR3 loop reads CSVGTFYGYTF. Here the CDR3 DNA reads TGCAGCGTTGGGACGTTCTATGGCTACACCTTC.

This chain connects TRBV5-1 to TRBJ2-3, with D maybe TRBD2 (5 bases). Trimming cost V 1 base and J 2 bases, with 14 bases left between them. Germline V CDR1 and CDR2: SGHRS, YFSETQ. The CDR3 runs 16 residues. In DNA form, the CDR3 reads TGCGCCAGCAGCTTGCGTGGATTAGCGAACACAGATACGCAGTATTTT. This gives the protein CASSLRGLANTDTQYF. The entire variable domain, with the rest obtained from reference TRBV5-1 and TRBJ2-3, is as follows: KAGVTQTPRYLIKTRGQQVTLSCSPISGHRSVSWYQQTPGQGLQFLFEYFSETQRNKGNFPGRFSGRQFSNSRSEMNVSTLELGDSALYLCASSLRGLANTDTQYFGPGTRLTVL.

There are many counts of this clonotype. V and J are TRBV19 and TRBJ1-5, with no clear D. The V end was cut by 5 bases, the J end by 0 bases, with 11 bases between. Looked up from germline, CDR1 is LNHDA and CDR2 is SQIVND (reference sequence). There are 15 residues in the CDR3. The DNA for the CDR3 is TGTGCCAGTAGTGTCTCTCAAGGTAGCAATCAGCCCCAGCATTTT. It yields the protein CASSVSQGSNQPQHF.

This clonotype has at least ten counts. This chain connects TRBV5-1 to TRBJ2-1, with TRBD1 as a possible D gene (6 bases). CDR3 length equals 14 residues. Trimming shortened V by 2 bases and J by 5 bases, and 11 bases separated the two germline ends. The germline V gene encodes CDR1 SGHRS and CDR2 YFSETQ. The CDR3 region is CASSFGQINNEQFF. CDR3 coding DNA: TGCGCCAGCAGCTTCGGACAGATCAACAATGAGCAGTTCTTC.

This clonotype was found many times. The chain uses TRBV11-3 and TRBJ2-3; 11 bases match TRBD2. J was trimmed by 0 bases and V by 3 bases; bases with no gene match: 5. Germline loops: CDR1 SGHNT, CDR2 YENEEA. This CDR3 is built from 17 residues. This chain's CDR3 is CASSFRLAGMSTDTQYF. The CDR3 DNA sequence: TGTGCCAGCAGCTTCCGACTAGCGGGAATGAGCACAGATACGCAGTATTTT.

Many counts were recorded for this clonotype. J is TRBJ2-7 and V is TRBV5-4; 9 positions match TRBD1. CDR3 size: 15 residues. From germline, CDR1 is SGHNT and CDR2 YYREEE (reference sequence). V lost 0 bases and J lost 3; bases outside the gene matches: 4. The CDR3 loop is CASSLALTGGYEQYF. CDR3 DNA: TGTGCCAGCAGCTTGGCCTTGACAGGGGGCTACGAGCAGTACTTC.

The sample holds many counts of this clonotype. The chain is built from TRBV6-1 and TRBJ1-1; D is unclear. CDR1 is MNHNS, CDR2 SASEGT, per germline. The ends were cut back, 1 base at V and 1 base at J, with 10 bases in the middle. The CDR3 consists of 15 residues. The CDR3 DNA sequence: TGTGCCAGCAGTGAAGGTGTCCGGGAGAACACTGAAGCTTTCTTT. Translating it yields CASSEGVRENTEAFF.

This chain joins TRBV18 and TRBJ2-6, with a tentative D call TRBD1 (5 bases). V was shortened by 2 bases and J by 0 bases, with 11 bases between the two germline ends. The CDR3 totals 17 residues. Germline CDR1 and CDR2: KGHSH and LQKENI. CDR3 sequence reads: CASSPGPGLSGANVLTF. CDR3 nucleotide sequence: TGTGCCAGCTCACCAGGTCCAGGGCTCTCTGGGGCCAACGTCCTGACTTTC. The entire variable domain, with the rest obtained from reference TRBV18 and TRBJ2-6, is as follows: NAGVMQNPRHLVRRRGQEARLRCSPMKGHSHVYWYRQLPEEGLKFMVYLQKENIIDESGMPKERFSAEFPKEGPSILRIQQVVRGDSAAYFCASSPGPGLSGANVLTFGAGSRLTVL.

In this sample, this clonotype turned up many times. This rearrangement joins TRBV12-5 to TRBJ1-1; D not resolved. The germline V and J ends were trimmed by 6 bases and 7 bases, with 12 bases remaining between them. The CDR3 sequence is 12 residues long. Germline-derived CDR1 and CDR2 are LGHNT and FRNRAP. CDR3 loop: CASGRTGFEAFF. The CDR3 nucleotides are TGTGCTAGTGGCCGGACCGGATTTGAAGCTTTCTTT.

This clonotype was recorded a few times. V usage is TRBV28 and J usage is TRBJ2-7; 9 nucleotides line up with TRBD1. The CDR3 covers 14 residues. The J segment lost 3 bases and the V segment lost 5 bases, leaving 5 bases of the junction unmatched. Looked up from germline, CDR1 is MDHEN and CDR2 is SYDVKM. The CDR3 bases are TGTGCCAGCAGTCCCGGGACAGGGCTCTACGAGCAGTACTTC. Amino acid sequence: CASSPGTGLYEQYF.

In this sample, this clonotype turned up many times. This chain joins TRBV12-3 or TRBV12-4 and TRBJ1-4; 8 bases are a match to TRBD1. J was trimmed by 11 bases and V by 6 bases; bases with no gene match: 11. The CDR3 extends over 14 amino acids. CDR3 loop: CASSLTGAGYKLFF. The CDR3 bases are TGTGCCAGCAGCCTGACAGGGGCAGGATATAAACTGTTTTTT.

Only a few counts were recorded for this clonotype. The chain uses TRBV18 and TRBJ1-5; the D is unclear. Germline-derived CDR1 and CDR2 are KGHSH and LQKENI. CDR3 length: 14 amino acids. V dropped 2 bases and J dropped 4 bases, with 9 bases sitting between them. The CDR3 is CASSPVISNQPQHF. CDR3 in DNA: TGTGCCAGCTCACCAGTCATTTCTAATCAGCCCCAGCATTTT.

This clonotype was recorded many times. The chain has TRBV6-2 or TRBV6-3 and TRBJ2-6; D is unclear. The CDR3 totals 16 residues. Trimming pared 2 bases from V and 0 bases from J, leaving 8 bases between. From germline, CDR1 is MNHEY and CDR2 SVGEGT. For the CDR3, the DNA is TGTGCCAGCAGTTACGTGGCGGCCTCTGGGGCCAACGTCCTGACTTTC. Amino acid sequence: CASSYVAASGANVLTF.